One and the same sample provided the 22 T cell receptor beta chains below, sequenced in a study of blood T cell repertoires in COVID-19 (dated by TCRdb to 2018 to 2021). Libraries were built with the immunoSEQ multiplex PCR assay. TCRdb stores this immuneACCESS table with in-frame sequences only. Part of the clones is absent; in the studies checked, under half of the shortfall reflects unresolved V genes, and no reason is known for the rest. The sample table lists approximately 210,000 clones, approximately 80% of them with a count of one. Jointly, the top ten make up roughly a fifth of the sample. Sequencing used peripheral blood. Receptor source: a human donor in a cohort sampled during active COVID-19.

Remarks on this clone: An end of the junction does not agree with germline; a read error may underlie this. The chain joins TRBV6-1 to TRBJ1-2, with 7 nucleotides matching TRBD1. Looked up from germline, CDR1 is MNHNS and CDR2 is SASEGT. The CDR3 length is 15 residues. For the CDR3, the DNA is TGTGCCAGCAGGGAAGGGACAGTATCCAACTATGGCTACACCTTC. Translated, it gives CASREGTVSNYGYTF.

This clone has just a few counts. The chain joins TRBV6-5 to TRBJ1-2; D unclear. Trimming pared 3 bases from V and 8 bases from J, leaving 16 bases between. The CDR3 contains 14 residues. Germline loops: CDR1 MNHEY, CDR2 SVGAGI. The CDR3 here is CASSYRPEGGGYTF. The CDR3, as DNA: TGTGCCAGCAGTTATCGTCCGGAGGGAGGGGGCTACACCTTC.

Only one count was recorded for this clone. V and J are TRBV6-6 and TRBJ2-1; TRBD2 aligns across 16 bases. Germline CDR1 is MNHNY and CDR2 is SVGAGI (reference sequence). The V gene end was trimmed by 0 bases and the J gene end by 15 bases; junction bases not matched to a gene: 8. The CDR3 is 16 residues long. CDR3 amino acids: CASSYSPGLAGGHRFF. As DNA, the CDR3 is TGTGCCAGCAGTTACTCACCGGGACTAGCGGGGGGGCACCGGTTCTTC.

V gene TRBV29-1 combines with J gene TRBJ2-1; a weak D match, TRBD2 (5 bases). The CDR3 runs 16 residues. Trimming stripped 2 bases from V and 4 bases from J, with 18 bases between. Germline assignment: CDR1 SQVTM and CDR2 ANQGSEA. The CDR3 coding sequence is TGCAGCGTTGAATCCGGTGGACTCGCGCCTTACAATGAGCAGTTCTTC. It encodes CSVESGGLAPYNEQFF.

The rearrangement uses TRBV5-6 and TRBJ2-7; 9 bases are a match to TRBD1. Unmatched junction bases numbered 6, after V lost 4 bases and J lost 4 bases. The CDR3 totals 14 residues. Germline lookup yields CDR1 SGHDT and CDR2 YYEEEE. The CDR3 protein is CASSIDRGGYEQYV. CDR3 nucleotides: TGTGCCAGCAGCATAGACAGGGGGGGTTACGAGCAGTACGTC.

The J gene is TRBJ2-7, the V gene TRBV6-1; TRBD1 matches 9 bases. This CDR3 spans 15 amino acids. J gave up 3 bases and V 3 bases, and 6 bases lay outside the gene matches. CDR1 is MNHNS and CDR2 is SASEGT in the germline V gene. CDR3 in amino acids: CASSDSTGGFYEQYV. The CDR3 DNA reads as TGTGCCAGCAGTGATTCGACAGGGGGTTTCTACGAGCAGTACGTC.

The V gene is TRBV20-1, the J gene TRBJ1-3; TRBD1 matches 9 bases. Germline V gene sequence: CDR1 DFQATT, CDR2 SNEGSKA (reference sequence). The CDR3 contains 11 residues. Here the CDR3 reads CGTGTGNTIYF. The CDR3 DNA is TGCGGGACAGGGACTGGAAACACCATATATTTT.

The chain is built from TRBV6-4 and TRBJ2-1, with D uncertain. V was cut by 1 base and J by 8 bases, with 6 bases left in between. The CDR3 is 12 residues long. The germline V gene encodes CDR1 MRHNA and CDR2 SNTAGT. As DNA, the CDR3 is TGTGCCAGCAGTGACTGGCTCGATGAGCAGTTCTTC. This sequence encodes CASSDWLDEQFF.

This chain joins TRBV14 and TRBJ2-6, with D unresolved. V was clipped by 1 base and J by 0 bases, with 16 bases between them. The CDR3 has 19 amino acids. The germline gives CDR1 SGHDN, CDR2 FVKESK. The DNA for the CDR3 is TGTGCCAGCAGCCAAGGTCTGCGTCTCCCCTACTCTGGGGCCAACGTCCTGACTTTC. It codes for CASSQGLRLPYSGANVLTF.

This chain connects TRBV29-1 to TRBJ1-2; D remains ambiguous. Germline V CDR1 and CDR2: SQVTM, ANQGSEA. CDR3 size: 13 residues. Trimming left V 2 bases short and J 8 bases short, with 15 bases between. CDR3 nucleotides: TGCAGCGTTGAAAGGCAGTCAGGCTCGGGCTACACCTTC. As protein: CSVERQSGSGYTF.

The chain combines TRBV7-6 with TRBJ2-3, with 8 bases aligning to TRBD1. The CDR3 consists of 14 residues. V dropped 4 bases and J dropped 6; count of bases not matched to a gene: 6. Germline CDR1 is SGHVS and CDR2 is FNYEAQ. The DNA for the CDR3 is TGTGCCAGCAGCTCAGGGACAGGCCGGGATACGCAGTATTTT. It encodes CASSSGTGRDTQYF. Variable domain in full (rest from reference TRBV7-6 and TRBJ2-3): GAGVSQSPRYKVTKRGQDVALRCDPISGHVSLYWYRQALGQGPEFLTYFNYEAQQDKSGLPNDRFSAERPEGSISTLTIQRTEQRDSAMYRCASSSGTGRDTQYFGPGTRLTVL.

This chain uses TRBV7-6 with TRBJ1-6; D not resolved. The CDR3 has 16 amino acids. From germline, CDR1 is SGHVS and CDR2 FNYEAQ. V was cut by 1 base and J by 0 bases, with 7 bases left in between. The CDR3 nucleotides read TGTGCCAGCAGCTTAGGGCTCAGCTCCTATAATTCACCCCTCCACTTT. It yields the protein CASSLGLSSYNSPLHF.

In its sample, this clone was seen once. This chain links TRBV7-9 with TRBJ1-3, with 10 bases matching TRBD1. Per the germline V gene, CDR1 is SEHNR and CDR2 is FQNEAQ (reference sequence). The J segment lost 2 bases and the V segment lost 5 bases, leaving 0 bases of the junction unmatched. The CDR3 length is 14 residues. The CDR3 here is CASSDRGPGNTIYF. Here the CDR3 DNA reads TGTGCCAGCAGCGACAGGGGGCCTGGAAACACCATATATTTT.

The chain employs TRBV6-5 and TRBJ1-1; 8 nucleotides align to TRBD1. The CDR3 is made up of 14 amino acids. V dropped 5 bases and J dropped 4; count of bases not matched to a gene: 6. Germline assignment: CDR1 MNHEY and CDR2 SVGAGI. The CDR3 DNA sequence: TGTGCCAGCAGTCTAACACAGGGGGGCACTGAAGCTTTCTTT. Its translation is CASSLTQGGTEAFF.

This clone has only a few counts. The rearrangement joins TRBV7-6 to TRBJ2-5, with D possibly matching TRBD1 (6 bases). Trimming removed 3 bases from V and 1 base from J, with 15 bases in between. Germline assignment: CDR1 SGHVS and CDR2 FNYEAQ. The CDR3 runs 16 residues. This chain's CDR3 is CASSLYGQGTQETQYF. CDR3 coding DNA: TGTGCCAGCAGCTTGTATGGGCAGGGGACCCAAGAGACCCAGTACTTC. The complete variable domain, with remaining parts taken from reference TRBV7-6 and TRBJ2-5, reads GAGVSQSPRYKVTKRGQDVALRCDPISGHVSLYWYRQALGQGPEFLTYFNYEAQQDKSGLPNDRFSAERPEGSISTLTIQRTEQRDSAMYRCASSLYGQGTQETQYFGPGTRLLVL.

The chain links TRBV7-9 to TRBJ1-6; TRBD1 matches at 8 bases. The CDR3 has 14 amino acids. The junction had 6 bases not matched to a gene; V was cut back by 5 bases and J by 9 bases. Germline values: CDR1 SEHNR, CDR2 FQNEAQ (reference sequence). The CDR3 coding sequence is TGTGCCAGCAGCGTCGGACAGGGAAGTTCACCCCTCCACTTT. Translated, it gives CASSVGQGSSPLHF.

The chain joins TRBV5-1 to TRBJ1-2; 7 positions match TRBD1. J was trimmed by 4 bases and V by 4 bases; bases with no gene match: 7. Germline V CDR1 and CDR2: SGHRS, YFSETQ. The CDR3 length is 14 residues. CDR3 region: CASSTTGLLYGYTF. The CDR3 region has the DNA TGCGCCAGCAGCACGACAGGGTTACTCTATGGCTACACCTTC.

This clone was counted a single time. The chain's CDR3 is CASGERLNTEAFF. The CDR3 DNA reads as TGTGCCAGCGGGGAGAGGTTGAACACTGAAGCTTTCTTT. The chain has TRBV27 and TRBJ1-1; no firm D call. The V end was cut by 8 bases, the J end by 0 bases, with 10 bases between. The CDR3 is 13 residues long. CDR1 is MNHEY, CDR2 SMNVEV, per germline (reference sequence).

The rearrangement links TRBV2 to TRBJ1-2, with D perhaps TRBD1 (6 bases). With 6 bases removed from V and 2 bases from J, the gap between germline ends came to 10 bases. Germline values: CDR1 SNHLY, CDR2 FYNNEI. There are 13 residues in the CDR3. The CDR3 loop is CASSPDSNYGYTF. The CDR3 coding sequence is TGTGCCAGCAGCCCGGACAGCAACTATGGCTACACCTTC.

This sequence joins TRBV28 and TRBJ2-5, with D possibly TRBD1 on 5 matching bases. Looked up from germline, CDR1 is MDHEN and CDR2 is SYDVKM. V lost 3 bases to trimming and J lost 7 bases, with 18 bases between them. The CDR3 runs to 15 residues. CDR3 amino acids: CASSFVGRAVGTQYF. DNA for the CDR3: TGTGCCAGCAGTTTTGTAGGCAGGGCGGTGGGGACCCAGTACTTC.

In its sample, this clone was seen once. The chain uses TRBV12-2 and TRBJ1-2; the table's D gene call, TRBD1, was not cross checked with the DNA. TRBV12-2 is annotated as a pseudogene. This CDR3 spans 16 amino acids. The CDR3 spells CASRQGTGDICYGYTF. The CDR3 coding sequence is TGTGCAAGTCGCCAAGGGACAGGGGATATTTGCTATGGCTACACCTTC.

The chain combines TRBV19 with TRBJ2-5; D unresolved. Germline lookup yields CDR1 LNHDA and CDR2 SQIVND (reference sequence). The ends were cut back, 2 bases at V and 4 bases at J, with 11 bases in the middle. This CDR3 is 14 amino acids long. CDR3 in amino acids: CASSIFGNRETQYF. DNA of the CDR3: TGTGCCAGTAGTATATTCGGTAACCGAGAGACCCAGTACTTC. Supplemented by reference TRBV19 and TRBJ2-5, the full variable domain reads DGGITQSPKYLFRKEGQNVTLSCEQNLNHDAMYWYRQDPGQGLRLIYYSQIVNDFQKGDIAEGYSVSREKKESFPLTVTSAQKNPTAFYLCASSIFGNRETQYFGPGTRLLVL.